A selection of T cell receptor beta chains follows, all from one sample in a study of blood T cell repertoires in COVID-19. This table comes from immunoSEQ multiplex PCR, and its TCRdb copy is limited to in-frame clones, with some not included. The sample records under 200,000 clones, roughly 90% being singletons. The sequenced material came from peripheral blood. The origin of the receptors is a man aged 18 to 29 with acute or convalescent COVID-19. CDR3s include the opening cysteine and the closing phenylalanine or tryptophan. The order of the fields is clone size, D gene, V gene, J gene, CDR3 DNA, CDR3 protein. D genes are given only for firm matches. Expanded clones get a size class; other rows say once, few or many, or leave the size out.

-	TRBD1	TRBV29-1	TRBJ1-2	TGCAGCGTCCCGGGACAGATGACTAACTATGGCTACACCTTC	CSVPGQMTNYGYTF
-	-	TRBV3-1/TRBV3-2	TRBJ2-3	TGTGCCAGCAGCCCCTACCGAGTAGCCAATCCCACAGATACGCAGTATTTT	CASSPYRVANPTDTQYF
-	TRBD1	TRBV19	TRBJ2-3	TGTGCCAGCCGGGACAGTAGCACAGATACGCAGTATTTT	CASRDSSTDTQYF
-	-	TRBV27	TRBJ2-7	TGTGCCAGCACCTCAGTCCCAGGTGACGAGCAGTACTTC	CASTSVPGDEQYF
-	-	TRBV5-1	TRBJ2-7	TGCGCCAGCAGCTTAGGGGGGGACGAGCAGTACTTC	CASSLGGDEQYF
-	TRBD2	TRBV12-3/TRBV12-4	TRBJ2-5	TGTGCCAGCATGATGGGAGGGGAGACCCAGTACTTC	CASMMGGETQYF
-	TRBD2	TRBV19	TRBJ2-1	TGTGCCAGTAAACTAGCGGGCCTTAGCTACAATGAGCAGTTCTTC	CASKLAGLSYNEQFF
-	-	TRBV18	TRBJ1-2	TGTGCCAGCTCACCGCAGGCAAACTATGGCTACACCTTC	CASSPQANYGYTF
-	-	TRBV18	TRBJ1-2	TGTGCCAGCTCACCACCGTCCCCTAGGTATGGCTACACCTTC	CASSPPSPRYGYTF
-	-	TRBV6-5	TRBJ1-2	TGTGCCAGCAGTTTAAGGGTCGGGAGGGGATATGGCTACACCTTC	CASSLRVGRGYGYTF
-	TRBD1	TRBV7-9	TRBJ1-5	TGTGCCAGCAGCTTTTTGGGGGACAGTGATTATAGCAATCAGCCCCAGCATTTT	CASSFLGDSDYSNQPQHF
once	-	TRBV3-1/TRBV3-2	TRBJ2-5	TGTGCCAGCAGCCAGACTAGATACGAGACCCAGTACTTC	CASSQTRYETQYF
-	TRBD1	TRBV3-1/TRBV3-2	TRBJ2-5	TGTGCCAGCAGCCCTACAGGGGGACGTGAGACCCAGTACTTC	CASSPTGGRETQYF
-	-	TRBV2	TRBJ1-3	TGTGCCAGCAGTGTAGGGCGGGCCAACTCTGGAAACACCATATATTTT	CASSVGRANSGNTIYF
-	TRBD2	TRBV2	TRBJ2-3	TGTGCCAGCAGCAACCCCGGGGCGGGAGGCTGGCAGTATTTT	CASSNPGAGGWQYF
-	-	TRBV2	TRBJ2-7	TGTGCCAGCACCATGATGTCCGGGGGGCCTTCCTACGAGCAGTACTTC	CASTMMSGGPSYEQYF
-	-	TRBV27	TRBJ2-2	TGTGCCAGCAGTTATCGGGGGAACACCGGGGAGCTGTTTTTT	CASSYRGNTGELFF
-	-	TRBV7-6	TRBJ1-6	TGTGCCAGCAGCCCGGGGGGGGTACGCTCACCCCTCCACTTT	CASSPGGVRSPLHF
-	TRBD1	TRBV12-5	TRBJ2-4	TGTGCTAGTGGTTTGCCAACGGGACAGGGGGCGGACATTCAGTACTTC	CASGLPTGQGADIQYF
-	TRBD1	TRBV5-1	TRBJ2-1	TGCGCCAGCAGCTTGGCGGGACAGCCCTCCTACAATGAGCAGTTCTTC	CASSLAGQPSYNEQFF
-	-	TRBV6-1	TRBJ1-2	TGTGCCAGCAGTGAAGGGACCGGGACACCCTATGGCTACACCTTC	CASSEGTGTPYGYTF
once	-	TRBV6-5	TRBJ1-6	TGTGCCAGCAGTTACCCGAATTCACCCCTCCACTTT	CASSYPNSPLHF
-	-	TRBV6-5	TRBJ1-1	TGTGCCAGCAGCCGACTGATGAACACTGAAGCTTTCTTT	CASSRLMNTEAFF
-	-	TRBV6-6	TRBJ1-6	TGTGCCAGCAGTCCCGAGACAGGAAGCTCCTATAATTCACCCCTCCACTTT	CASSPETGSSYNSPLHF
-	-	TRBV7-7	TRBJ2-7	TGTGCCAGCAGCCTGGGGAGGGGGGTCGACGAGCAGTACTTC	CASSLGRGVDEQYF
-	TRBD2	TRBV3-1/TRBV3-2	TRBJ2-3	TGTGCCAGCAGCCAAGCGTTATGGCTAGCGGGAGGTATCACAGATACGCAGTATTTT	CASSQALWLAGGITDTQYF
-	TRBD2	TRBV6-1	TRBJ2-5	TGTGCCAGCAGTGAAATGGACGAGCGGGAGGAGACCCAGTACTTC	CASSEMDEREETQYF
-	TRBD2	TRBV6-4	TRBJ2-3	TGTGCCAGCAGTGAAGGGAGCGGGGGGGTCGGGCAGTATTTT	CASSEGSGGVGQYF
-	-	TRBV7-9	TRBJ1-4	TGTGCCAGCAGTAACAGATCAACTAATGAAAAACTGTTTTTT	CASSNRSTNEKLFF
-	TRBD1	TRBV7-2	TRBJ1-5	TGTGCCAGCAGACCATCAGGGGGCGTTGGCAATCAGCCCCAGCATTTT	CASRPSGGVGNQPQHF
-	TRBD1	TRBV5-1	TRBJ1-5	TGCGCCAGCAGCTTGGGACAGGGGCCCAATCAGCCCCAGCATTTT	CASSLGQGPNQPQHF
-	-	TRBV5-6	TRBJ1-1	TGTGCCAGCAGCTTGGAGGGGGGGCGCCGTATGAACACTGAAGCTTTCTTT	CASSLEGGRRMNTEAFF
-	-	TRBV2	TRBJ1-4	TGTGCCAGCGCTACATCCGGAGCGAATGAAAAACTGTTTTTT	CASATSGANEKLFF
-	TRBD2	TRBV7-2	TRBJ2-2	TGTGCCAGCAGCCCCCGTGGCGGTGGGGGGGGTAGCACCGGGGAGCTGTTTTTT	CASSPRGGGGGSTGELFF
-	TRBD1	TRBV10-1	TRBJ2-7	TGCGCCAGCAGTGAGTCGGGCAGGGGGCATCCCTACGAGCAGTACTTC	CASSESGRGHPYEQYF
once	TRBD1	TRBV5-1	TRBJ1-6	TGCGCCAGCAGCGCCCCGGGACAGGGGTATTCACCCCTCCACTTT	CASSAPGQGYSPLHF
many	TRBD1	TRBV7-9	TRBJ2-7	TGTGCCAGCAGCTCCGACAGGGGGGGTTACGAGCAGTACTTC	CASSSDRGGYEQYF
-	-	TRBV27	TRBJ1-1	TGTGCCAGCAGGACGGACTTGAACACTGAAGCTTTCTTT	CASRTDLNTEAFF
-	TRBD1	TRBV2	TRBJ1-2	TGTGCCAGCAGTGTTTTCGCTACCCGACAGGGCTATGGCTACACCTTC	CASSVFATRQGYGYTF
-	TRBD1	TRBV7-2	TRBJ1-1	TGTGCCAGCAGCTTCCGGACAGGGGGCACTGAAGCTTTCTTT	CASSFRTGGTEAFF
-	TRBD2	TRBV25-1	TRBJ2-1	TGTGCCAGTGCAAATAGCGGGAGGATGCTTGAGCAGTTCTTC	CASANSGRMLEQFF
-	-	TRBV7-9	TRBJ1-2	TGTGCCAGCAGCCCCGGACACGGACGGATAAATAACTATGGCTACACCTTC	CASSPGHGRINNYGYTF
-	-	TRBV5-5	TRBJ1-5	TGTGCCAGCAGCCTTCCAGGGGTGGGCAATCAGCCCCAGCATTTT	CASSLPGVGNQPQHF
once	TRBD1	TRBV11-2	TRBJ1-2	TGTGCCAGCAGCTCCCCAAGGGGACAGGACCAATATGGCTACACCTTC	CASSSPRGQDQYGYTF
-	TRBD1	TRBV2	TRBJ1-2	TGTGCCAGCATTGGGGAGGGACAGGGCTATGGCTACACCTTC	CASIGEGQGYGYTF
once	-	TRBV3-1/TRBV3-2	TRBJ1-2	TGTGCCAGCAGCCTGGGGCAGGGGAGCAGTGGCTACACCTTC	CASSLGQGSSGYTF
-	-	TRBV18	TRBJ1-1	TGTGCCAGCTCACCAAACCAAGACAGTTACTCGAACACTGAAGCTTTCTTT	CASSPNQDSYSNTEAFF
-	-	TRBV11-2	TRBJ1-3	TGTGCCAGCAGCTTAGTAGTAGGCAGGGGCAAACAAAACACCATATATTTT	CASSLVVGRGKQNTIYF